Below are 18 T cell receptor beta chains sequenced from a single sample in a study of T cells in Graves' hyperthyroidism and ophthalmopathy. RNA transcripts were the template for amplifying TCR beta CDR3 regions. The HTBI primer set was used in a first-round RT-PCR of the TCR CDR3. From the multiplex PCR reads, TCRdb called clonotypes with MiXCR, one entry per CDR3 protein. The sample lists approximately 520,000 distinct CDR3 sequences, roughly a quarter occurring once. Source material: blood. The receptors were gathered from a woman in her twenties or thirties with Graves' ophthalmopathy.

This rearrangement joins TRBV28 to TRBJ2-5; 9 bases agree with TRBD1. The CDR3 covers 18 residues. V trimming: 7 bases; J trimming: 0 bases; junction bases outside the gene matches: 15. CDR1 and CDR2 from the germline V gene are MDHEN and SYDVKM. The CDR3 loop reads CASNPSFGTGMDQETQYF. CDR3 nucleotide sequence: TGTGCCAGCAACCCATCATTTGGGACAGGGATGGACCAAGAGACCCAGTACTTC.

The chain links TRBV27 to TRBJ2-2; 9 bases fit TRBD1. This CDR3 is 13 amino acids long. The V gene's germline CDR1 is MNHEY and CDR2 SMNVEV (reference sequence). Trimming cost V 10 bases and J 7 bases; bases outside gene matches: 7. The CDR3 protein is CATMGQGGGELFF. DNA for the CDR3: TGTGCCACCATGGGACAGGGCGGCGGGGAGCTGTTTTTT.

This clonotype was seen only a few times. The CDR3: CASSQEGDLAWETQYF. DNA of the CDR3: TGCGCCAGCAGCCAAGAAGGGGACCTAGCGTGGGAGACCCAGTACTTC. The chain has TRBV4-1 and TRBJ2-5; possible D gene TRBD2, 6 bases. Deletions cut 0 bases from V and 5 bases from J, with 16 bases between. Germline lookup yields CDR1 MGHRA and CDR2 YSYEKL. The CDR3 is 16 residues long.

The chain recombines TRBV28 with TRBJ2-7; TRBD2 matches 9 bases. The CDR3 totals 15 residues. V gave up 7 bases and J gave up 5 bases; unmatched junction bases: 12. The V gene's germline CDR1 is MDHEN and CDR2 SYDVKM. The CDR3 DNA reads TGTGCCAGCAACCCTTGGGCGGGGGGGCCGAACGAGCAGTACTTC. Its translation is CASNPWAGGPNEQYF.

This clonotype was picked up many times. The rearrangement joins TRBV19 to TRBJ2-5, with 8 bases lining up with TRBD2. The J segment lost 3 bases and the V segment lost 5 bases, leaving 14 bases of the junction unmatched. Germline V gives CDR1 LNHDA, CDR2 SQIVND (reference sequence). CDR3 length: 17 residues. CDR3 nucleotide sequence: TGTGCCAGTAGTGACCGGGTAGCGGGACCTCTTGAAGAGACCCAGTACTTC. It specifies CASSDRVAGPLEETQYF.

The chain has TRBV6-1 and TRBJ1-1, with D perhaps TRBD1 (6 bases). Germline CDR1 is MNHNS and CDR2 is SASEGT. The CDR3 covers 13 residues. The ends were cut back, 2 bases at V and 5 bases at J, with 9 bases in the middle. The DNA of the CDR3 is TGTGCCAGCAGTGAAACAGACAGGACTGAAGCTTTCTTT. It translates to CASSETDRTEAFF.

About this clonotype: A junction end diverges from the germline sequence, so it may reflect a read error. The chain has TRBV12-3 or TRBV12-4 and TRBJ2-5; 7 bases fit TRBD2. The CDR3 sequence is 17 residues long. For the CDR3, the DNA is TGTGCCAGCAGCTTAGCGGGTTTTCGGGATTCCAAAGAGACCCAGTACTTC. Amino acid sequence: CASSLAGFRDSKETQYF.

The CDR3 reads CASSAEGRLWETQYF. The DNA for the CDR3 is TGTGCCAGCAGCGCCGAGGGGCGGTTATGGGAGACCCAGTACTTC. The rearrangement joins TRBV9 to TRBJ2-5; D may be TRBD1 or TRBD2 (5 bases each). Germline lookup yields CDR1 SGDLS and CDR2 YYNGEE. V was trimmed by 3 bases and J by 5 bases, leaving 17 bases between them. This CDR3 contains 15 residues.

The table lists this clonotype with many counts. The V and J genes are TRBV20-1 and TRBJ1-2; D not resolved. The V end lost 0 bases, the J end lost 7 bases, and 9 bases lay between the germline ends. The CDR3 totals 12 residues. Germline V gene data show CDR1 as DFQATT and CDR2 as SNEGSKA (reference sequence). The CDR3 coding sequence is TGCAGTGCTAGAGATTCTGGAGCTGGCTACACCTTC. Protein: CSARDSGAGYTF.

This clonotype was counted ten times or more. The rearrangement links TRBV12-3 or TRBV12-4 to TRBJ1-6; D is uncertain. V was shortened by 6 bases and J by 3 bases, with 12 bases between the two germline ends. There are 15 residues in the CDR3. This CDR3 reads CASSARHDYNSPLHF. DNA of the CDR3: TGTGCCAGCAGCGCCCGACACGACTATAATTCACCCCTCCACTTT.

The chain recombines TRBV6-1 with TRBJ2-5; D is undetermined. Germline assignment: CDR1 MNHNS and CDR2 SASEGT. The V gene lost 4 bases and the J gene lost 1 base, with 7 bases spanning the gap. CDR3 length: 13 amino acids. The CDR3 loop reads CASSGWSQETQYF. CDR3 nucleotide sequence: TGTGCCAGCAGTGGTTGGTCCCAAGAGACCCAGTACTTC.

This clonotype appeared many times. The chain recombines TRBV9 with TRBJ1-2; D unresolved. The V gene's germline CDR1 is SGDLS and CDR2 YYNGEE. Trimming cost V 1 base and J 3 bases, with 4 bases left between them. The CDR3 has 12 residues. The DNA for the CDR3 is TGTGCCAGCAGCGTACAGGACTATGGCTACACCTTC. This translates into CASSVQDYGYTF.

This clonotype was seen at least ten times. CDR3 amino acids: CASSQGLSTETQYF. In DNA, the CDR3 is TGCGCCAGCAGCCAAGGACTCAGTACGGAGACCCAGTACTTC. The J gene is TRBJ2-5, the V gene TRBV4-1; D remains ambiguous. Germline-derived CDR1 and CDR2 are MGHRA and YSYEKL. V was pared by 1 base and J by 5 bases, with 11 bases between. The CDR3 is made up of 14 amino acids.

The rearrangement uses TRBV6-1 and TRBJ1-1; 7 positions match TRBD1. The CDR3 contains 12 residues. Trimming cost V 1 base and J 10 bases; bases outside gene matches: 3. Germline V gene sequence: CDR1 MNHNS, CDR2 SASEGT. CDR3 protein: CASSEGQGTAFF. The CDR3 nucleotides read TGTGCCAGCAGTGAAGGACAGGGAACAGCTTTCTTT.

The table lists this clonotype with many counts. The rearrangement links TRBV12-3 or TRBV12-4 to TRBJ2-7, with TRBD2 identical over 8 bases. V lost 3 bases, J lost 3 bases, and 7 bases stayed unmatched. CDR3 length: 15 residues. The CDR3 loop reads CASSLAGGGHYEQYF. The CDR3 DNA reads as TGTGCCAGCAGTTTGGCGGGGGGAGGCCACTACGAGCAGTACTTC.

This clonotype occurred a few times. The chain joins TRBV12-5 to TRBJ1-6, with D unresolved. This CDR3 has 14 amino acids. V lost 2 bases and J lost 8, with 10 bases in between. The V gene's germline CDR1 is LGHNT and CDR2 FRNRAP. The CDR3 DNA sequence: TGTGCTAGTGGTTTGAAACGACCGGATTCACCCCTCCACTTT. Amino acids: CASGLKRPDSPLHF.

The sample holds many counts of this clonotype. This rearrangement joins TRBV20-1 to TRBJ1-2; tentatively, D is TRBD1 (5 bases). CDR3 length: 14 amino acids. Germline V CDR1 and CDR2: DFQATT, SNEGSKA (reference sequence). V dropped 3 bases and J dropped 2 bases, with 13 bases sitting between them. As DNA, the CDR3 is TGCAGTGCTAGGACAGACCAAAAAAACTATGGCTACACCTTC. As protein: CSARTDQKNYGYTF.

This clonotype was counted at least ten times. The CDR3 region has the DNA TGTGCCAGCAGTCTCCGGCAGGGGGCGATCTCTGGAAACACCATATATTTT. Translated, it gives CASSLRQGAISGNTIYF. V usage is TRBV12-3 or TRBV12-4 and J usage is TRBJ1-3; 8 nucleotides agree with TRBD1. The CDR3 contains 17 residues. V shed 5 bases and J 0 bases; nucleotides not matched to a gene: 9.